Many counts were recorded for the clone carrying this TCR beta chain. One end of the junction varies from germline; a read error may be responsible. These data are taken from a study of T-cell memory formation after mild COVID-19. The CDR3 sequence is 15 residues long. CDR1 is DFQATT, CDR2 SNEGSKA, per germline (reference sequence). From the 5' RACE reads, TCRdb called clonotypes with MiXCR, one entry per CDR3 protein. This sample has around 370,000 distinct CDR3 sequences; around 21% occur once, and the top ten carry approximately 13%. What was sequenced was PBMCs or a T cell subset sorted from them (not recorded which). V is TRBV20-1 and J is TRBJ2-5; D unclear. The receptor's source is an adult woman who had mild COVID-19 (a few samples of this study predate the infection). Cell type and time point are not known. CDR3 nucleotide sequence: TGCAGTGCCAGAGGCGCTATCTTCCACGGGGAGACCCAGTACTTC. This gives the protein CSARGAIFHGETQYF.